Listed below are T cell receptor beta chains from one sample, sequenced in a study of T cell responses to AZD1222 COVID-19 vaccine. Generated by immunoSEQ multiplex PCR, the TCRdb table keeps only in-frame clones and is missing some. The sample holds tens of thousands of clones, around nine tenths seen once. The sequencing used peripheral blood, collected 28 days after the second AZD1222 dose. The receptor source for this set is an adult who received the AZD1222 COVID-19 vaccine. CDR3s include the opening cysteine and the closing phenylalanine or tryptophan. The D gene is left open where the match is weak. The size entry is marked missing in some rows and otherwise reads once, few, many or a size class.

clone_size j_call d_call v_call cdr3_nt cdr3_aa
- TRBJ2-4 TRBD1 TRBV3-1/TRBV3-2 TGTGCCAGCAGCCCCGGGACAGGGCTACAATCCGGCATTCAGTACTTC CASSPGTGLQSGIQYF
- TRBJ2-7 TRBD1 TRBV7-2 TGTGCCAGCAGCTATCGGACAGGGTCCTACGAGCAGTACTTC CASSYRTGSYEQYF
- TRBJ1-1 - TRBV19 TGTGCCAGTAGTGTTGACAGAGTCGCGGGTGAAGCTTTCTTT CASSVDRVAGEAFF
once TRBJ2-5 TRBD2 TRBV13 TGTGCCAGCAGCTACCTCCAACTAGCGGGGGGGCAGGAGACCCAGTACTTC CASSYLQLAGGQETQYF
once TRBJ2-2 TRBD2 TRBV6-6 TGTGCCAGCAGCTTAGCGGGGGGGGAAACCGGGGAGCTGTTTTTT CASSLAGGETGELFF
- TRBJ1-5 TRBD1 TRBV12-3/TRBV12-4 TGTGCCAGCAGTTACAGGGGGTGGCAGCCCCAGCATTTT CASSYRGWQPQHF
once TRBJ1-3 - TRBV5-1 TGCGCCAGCAGCGGGCAGGGTGTATCTGGAAACACCATATATTTT CASSGQGVSGNTIYF
- TRBJ1-1 - TRBV14 TGTGCCAGCAGCCAAGTACGTGTCACTGAAGCTTTCTTT CASSQVRVTEAFF
once TRBJ2-3 - TRBV12-5 TGTGCTAGTGGTCTCGAAGGATATACGCAGTATTTT CASGLEGYTQYF
- TRBJ2-7 - TRBV5-6 TGTGCCAGCAGCTTGGCGGGGGGCTACTACGAGCAGTACTTC CASSLAGGYYEQYF
- TRBJ1-2 - TRBV7-9 TGTGCCTCCAAGGTCGTCGATAACTATGGCTACACCTTC CASKVVDNYGYTF
- TRBJ1-1 TRBD1 TRBV6-5 TGTGCCAGCAGGCTAGGACAGGGTGTGAGCACTGAAGCTTTCTTT CASRLGQGVSTEAFF
few TRBJ1-5 - TRBV6-5 TGTGCCAGCAGTTGGCGGGGCGAGGGCAATCAGCCCCAGCATTTT CASSWRGEGNQPQHF
- TRBJ1-4 - TRBV6-2/TRBV6-3 TGTGCCAGCAGTTACGGCGGGGGAGCAACTAATGAAAAACTGTTTTTT CASSYGGGATNEKLFF
once TRBJ1-1 - TRBV11-1 TGTGCCAGCAGCCCGCGACCGGGGGTCAACACTGAAGCTTTCTTT CASSPRPGVNTEAFF
- TRBJ2-1 - TRBV20-1 TGCAGTGCTAGCGACCGCAATGAGCAGTTCTTC CSASDRNEQFF
- TRBJ2-2 - TRBV9 TGTGCCAGCAGCGTAGTGGCCGGGGAGCTGTTTTTT CASSVVAGELFF
- TRBJ2-5 TRBD2 TRBV6-1 TGTGCCAGCAGTGAAGCCTTAGCGGGGGGGCGGGAGACCCAGTACTTC CASSEALAGGRETQYF
- TRBJ2-5 - TRBV9 TGTGCCAGCAGCGTAGGAACAGACTGGACCCAGTACTTC CASSVGTDWTQYF
- TRBJ2-7 - TRBV15 TGTGCCACCAGCAGACTCCCTTCAGCGGCCCACGAGCAGTACTTC CATSRLPSAAHEQYF
once TRBJ1-2 - TRBV29-1 TGCAGCGTTGAGGCAGGAGGTGGCTACACCTTC CSVEAGGGYTF
- TRBJ2-6 TRBD2 TRBV28 TGTGCCAGCAGGGGAGGGACTGGGGCCAACGTCCTGACTTTC CASRGGTGANVLTF
- TRBJ2-5 - TRBV7-3 TGTGCCAGCAGCTTAACGGGGGGCGGAGAGACCCAGTACTTC CASSLTGGGETQYF
- TRBJ2-3 - TRBV5-1 TGCGCCAGCAATAGGCAGACAGATACGCAGTATTTT CASNRQTDTQYF
- TRBJ1-2 - TRBV6-6 TGTGCCAGCAGGCCCGCCGATTATGGCTACACCTTC CASRPADYGYTF
- TRBJ1-4 - TRBV12-3/TRBV12-4 TGTGCCAGCAGCCGCGCCGACAGACGAAAACTGTTTTTT CASSRADRRKLFF
once TRBJ2-2 - TRBV15 TGTGCCACCAGCAGATCCAGAGGGACTTACGCGAACACCGGGGAGCTGTTTTTT CATSRSRGTYANTGELFF
- TRBJ1-2 - TRBV18 TGTGCCAGCTCAGGATGGGCGCAGAACGGGGGCTACACCTTC CASSGWAQNGGYTF
- TRBJ2-2 - TRBV7-3 TGTGCCAGCAGCTTAGACAGGTTTCAAGGAGGCACCGGGGAGCTGTTTTTT CASSLDRFQGGTGELFF
- TRBJ1-3 TRBD1 TRBV5-1 TGCGCCAGCAGGATTGGGACAGGGACGGGAAACACCATATATTTT CASRIGTGTGNTIYF
once TRBJ2-5 TRBD2 TRBV4-2 TGTGCCAGCAGCCGCTCTAGCGGGGACCAAGAGACCCAGTACTTC CASSRSSGDQETQYF
- TRBJ1-2 - TRBV19 TGTGCCAGTAGTATACAGACTTATGGCTACACCTTC CASSIQTYGYTF
- TRBJ1-3 - TRBV6-5 TGTGCCAGCAGTCCTTACTCTGGAAACACCATATATTTT CASSPYSGNTIYF
- TRBJ1-4 - TRBV5-6 TGTGCCAGCAGCCTTCCAGGAGCAACTAATGAAAAACTGTTTTTT CASSLPGATNEKLFF
- TRBJ1-1 - TRBV29-1 TGCAGCGGTGGGGGCTACCTGAACACTGAAGCTTTCTTT CSGGGYLNTEAFF
- TRBJ2-1 - TRBV14 TGTGCCAGCAGGCGGGACACCAAGCAGTTCTTC CASRRDTKQFF
- TRBJ1-2 - TRBV4-3 TGCGCCAGCAGCCCGCACAGGGATGCTTGGTCTGGCTACACCTTC CASSPHRDAWSGYTF
- TRBJ1-4 - TRBV5-4 TGTGCCAGCAGCTCTCAACCGGGACATGAAAAACTGTTTTTT CASSSQPGHEKLFF
- TRBJ1-1 - TRBV18 TGTGCCAGCTCACCTGAGCAGTCGAACACTGAAGCTTTCTTT CASSPEQSNTEAFF
once TRBJ1-6 - TRBV11-3 TGTGCCAGCAGCTCTATGAATTCACCCCTCCACTTT CASSSMNSPLHF
- TRBJ2-7 TRBD2 TRBV5-1 TGCGCCAGCAGCCCGGGGCCTCTAGCGGGGGGGCCGAGAGAGCAGTACTTC CASSPGPLAGGPREQYF
- TRBJ1-3 - TRBV2 TGTGCCAGCAGCGACAGGCCCTCTGGAAACACCATATATTTT CASSDRPSGNTIYF
- TRBJ1-3 - TRBV6-1 TGTGCCAGCAGTGATCAGGGCTACACCATATATTTT CASSDQGYTIYF
- TRBJ1-1 - TRBV28 TGTGCCAGCAGTTCCCCTACGGTTTTGGGAGCTTTCTTT CASSSPTVLGAFF
- TRBJ2-1 - TRBV10-3 TGTGCCATCAGTGAGTCGGGACGGCCGATTGAGGTGTTCTTC CAISESGRPIEVFF
- TRBJ1-5 TRBD1 TRBV29-1 TGCAGCGTACTAGGACAGGGAGATCAGCCCCAGCATTTT CSVLGQGDQPQHF
- TRBJ1-2 - TRBV2 TGTGCCAGCAGTCCTCGTAATAACAGGGTCCATGGCTACACCTTC CASSPRNNRVHGYTF
- TRBJ1-1 - TRBV7-9 TGTGCCAGCAGCGGAGGGTTAGAGGGCACTGAAGCTTTCTTT CASSGGLEGTEAFF
- TRBJ2-7 - TRBV18 TGTGCCAGCTCACAGACGGGAGGGGGCCATGACGAGCAGTACTTC CASSQTGGGHDEQYF
- TRBJ2-7 - TRBV7-2 TGTGCCAGCAGCTTAGAGAGGGGGGGCCTTCTCGAGCAGTACTTC CASSLERGGLLEQYF